This entry lists 8 T cell receptor beta chains sequenced from one sample in a study of PD-L1 blockade in urothelial cancer. The time point denotes: pretreatment peripheral blood. Produced via immunoSEQ multiplex PCR; TCRdb's table is partial and in-frame only. Of tens of thousands of clones listed, more than 70% were seen once; the top ten hold roughly an eighth. This specimen was PBMCs, taken around atezolizumab (anti-PD-L1) treatment. Source of these receptors: a man in his 60s with urothelial cancer.

V gene TRBV27 combines with J gene TRBJ1-5; 7 bases are shared with TRBD1. CDR3 length: 15 amino acids. Trimming at V came to 6 bases and at J to 4 bases, leaving 9 bases not matched to a gene. Germline assignment: CDR1 MNHEY and CDR2 SMNVEV (reference sequence). Written as DNA, the CDR3 is TGTGCCAGCAGACACGACAGGGACGTTAATCAGCCCCAGCATTTT. Its translation is CASRHDRDVNQPQHF.

In its sample, this clone was seen a few times. The V call is TRBV30, the J call TRBJ2-3; weak D call: TRBD2 (6 bases). The length of the CDR3 is 13 residues. CDR1 and CDR2 from the germline V gene are GTSNPN and SVGIG (reference sequence). V lost 7 bases to trimming and J lost 1 base, with 12 bases between them. CDR3 residues: CALSGDGTDTQYF. Here the CDR3 DNA reads TGTGCCTTATCGGGGGACGGCACAGATACGCAGTATTTT.

Only one count was recorded for this clone. The chain is built from TRBV30 and TRBJ2-7; 9 bases map to TRBD1. CDR1 is GTSNPN and CDR2 is SVGIG in the germline V gene (reference sequence). The CDR3 has 15 amino acids. V was clipped by 7 bases and J by 3 bases; unmatched bases: 13. The CDR3 coding sequence is TGTGCCTTTGATCCGGGACAGGGAGGATTCTACGAGCAGTACTTC. It translates to CAFDPGQGGFYEQYF. Supplemented by reference TRBV30 and TRBJ2-7, the full variable domain reads SQTIHQWPATLVQPVGSPLSLECTVEGTSNPNLYWYRQAAGRGLQLLFYSVGIGQISSEVPQNLSASRPQDRQFILSSKKLLLSDSGFYLCAFDPGQGGFYEQYFGPGTRLTVT.

Details on this clone: One end of the junction is discordant with germline, which a read error may explain. V is TRBV6-1 and J is TRBJ1-4; D might be TRBD1 (6 bases). The CDR3 has 11 amino acids. From germline, CDR1 is MNHNS and CDR2 SASEGT. The CDR3 nucleotides are TGTGCCAGCAGTGAAGCCACCAGGACAGATTTT. Translated, it gives CASSEATRTDF.

A single count supports this clone. The CDR3 sequence is CASSGGLLQETQYF. CDR3 DNA sequence: TGTGCCAGCAGCGGAGGACTCCTGCAAGAGACCCAGTACTTC. This chain uses TRBV7-2 with TRBJ2-5; TRBD2 is a possible D gene (5 bases). The germline V and J ends were trimmed by 5 bases and 2 bases, with 12 bases remaining between them. The CDR3 runs to 14 residues. CDR1 and CDR2 from the germline V gene are SGHTA and FQGNSA.

The rearrangement joins TRBV7-3 to TRBJ2-1, with TRBD2 matching over 12 bases. The V gene end was trimmed by 4 bases and the J gene end by 6 bases; junction bases not matched to a gene: 7. From germline, CDR1 is SGHTA and CDR2 FQGTGA. There are 16 residues in the CDR3. The CDR3 spells CASSSLAGGPVNEQFF. In DNA, the CDR3 is TGTGCCAGCAGCTCCCTAGCGGGGGGGCCTGTCAATGAGCAGTTCTTC.

This chain links TRBV2 with TRBJ2-2, with 7 bases that match TRBD2. The CDR3 consists of 12 residues. The V gene end was trimmed by 8 bases and the J gene end by 7 bases; junction bases not matched to a gene: 4. Germline CDR1 SNHLY, CDR2 FYNNEI. CDR3 bases: TGTGCCAGCCGACTAGCTGTCGGGGAGCTGTTTTTT. This encodes CASRLAVGELFF.

As concerns this clone: Additional DNA sequences in this sample encode the identical CDR3. The rearrangement uses TRBV2 and TRBJ1-1; 7 nucleotides line up with TRBD1. Germline V gives CDR1 SNHLY, CDR2 FYNNEI. J was trimmed by 6 bases and V by 1 base; bases with no gene match: 2. The CDR3 has 13 residues. CDR3 DNA: TGTGCCAGCAGTGAAGGGAGGGGGCCTGAAGCTTTCTTT. Encoded protein: CASSEGRGPEAFF. Based on the CDR3 plus reference TRBV2 and TRBJ1-1, the full variable domain is EPEVTQTPSHQVTQMGQEVILRCVPISNHLYFYWYRQILGQKVEFLVSFYNNEISEKSEIFDDQFSVERPDGSNFTLKIRSTKLEDSAMYFCASSEGRGPEAFFGQGTRLTVV.